The next 3 T cell receptor beta chains were all read from a single sample in a study of shared clonotypes between healthy human individuals. Produced via immunoSEQ multiplex PCR; TCRdb's table is partial and in-frame only. The table has roughly 2,000,000 clones, about 95% seen once; the top ten hold 0.95% to 1.5%. Naive CD8 populations comprised CD45RO-negative cells positively selected for CCR7, excluding terminally differentiated effector memory CD45RA+ cells. The sample was naive CD8+ T cells sorted from blood. The origin of the receptors is a man younger than 35 in good health.

The chain recombines TRBV6-1 with TRBJ2-2, with D perhaps TRBD2 (6 bases). Germline V gives CDR1 MNHNS, CDR2 SASEGT. V lost 2 bases to trimming and J lost 5 bases, with 12 bases between them. The CDR3 totals 15 residues. CDR3 sequence reads: CASSERASDTGELFF. The CDR3 region has the DNA TGTGCCAGCAGTGAAAGGGCTAGCGATACCGGGGAGCTGTTTTTT.

This chain connects TRBV30 to TRBJ1-5, with no clear D. V was shortened by 0 bases and J by 2 bases, with 11 bases between the two germline ends. This CDR3 spans 15 amino acids. CDR1 and CDR2 (germline): GTSNPN, SVGIG (reference sequence). CDR3 amino acids: CAWSVSATGNQPQHF. The CDR3 DNA is TGTGCCTGGAGTGTATCCGCCACTGGCAATCAGCCCCAGCATTTT.

The rearrangement links TRBV2 to TRBJ2-1; the D is unclear. This CDR3 is built from 13 residues. Looked up from germline, CDR1 is SNHLY and CDR2 is FYNNEI. Between the trimmed V and J ends, which lost 11 bases and 10 bases, there was a span of 21 bases. The CDR3 DNA reads TGTGCCGCTCGCACCCCATGGGGAATAGAGCAGTTCTTC. Protein sequence: CAARTPWGIEQFF.